The sequence of this T cell receptor (beta chain) was determined in a study of T cells after yellow fever vaccination. For the study at large: Low-cell-number fractions underwent preparation using SMART-Seq v4 Ultra Low Input.

There are 18 residues in the CDR3. The germline gives CDR1 SNHLY, CDR2 FYNNEI. UMIs were added to TCR cDNA along with a universal primer site when it was made by 5'RACE template switching. One entry per CDR3 protein, called by TCRdb with MiXCR from the 5' RACE reads. The profile shows 300,000 to 400,000 distinct CDR3 sequences, roughly 6.2% of them singletons. With respect to this clonotype: Its target is unknown. The junction departs from germline at one end; a sequencing error may be responsible.

General observations from the study: Reappearing after the booster were most of the clones from primary vaccination (around 96% CD4, around 90% CD8). On re-exposure, the response was weaker but peaked faster, at day 5 versus 15.

This chain joins TRBV2 and TRBJ2-1, with TRBD2 as a possible D gene (6 bases). The sample was PBMCs, taken 5 days after the yellow fever booster vaccination. The source of this sequence is a man aged 30 to 45 who received the YFV17D yellow fever vaccine. In DNA, the CDR3 is TGTGCCTGCAGTCCTCCTCAGGCTAGTTCGCACCCGGACTATGAGCGGTTCTTC. Translation: CACSPPQASSHPDYERFF.